The sequence of this TCR beta chain was determined in a study of cytomegalovirus exposure and HLA in healthy donors. Study context: Earlier work reported 100 million or so unique TCR beta sequences from 150 million to 200 million T cells.

With 60 Vbeta and 13 Jbeta primers, the PCR was carried out. Profiling relied on immunoSEQ multiplex PCR, and the TCRdb table lists in-frame clones only, not all of them. This table has roughly 100,000 clones, over 75% appearing once. Study-wide results and caveats: Rare TCR sequences dominated, though some public TCRs recurred in many donors.

A remark on this clone: The antigen is unknown.

Trimming took off 4 bases at V and 0 bases at J, with 19 bases between the two ends. Germline V lookup: CDR1 ENHRY, CDR2 SYGVKD. CDR3 size: 17 residues. Material for sequencing was PBMCs. The TCR sequence derives from a man in his forties or fifties in good health and CMV-seropositive. The rearrangement links TRBV10-3 to TRBJ2-7; D might be TRBD1 (5 bases). As DNA, the CDR3 is TGTGCCATCAGTGGGGGCCGCAAGGGGTTAAACTCCTACGAGCAGTACTTC. It translates to CAISGGRKGLNSYEQYF.